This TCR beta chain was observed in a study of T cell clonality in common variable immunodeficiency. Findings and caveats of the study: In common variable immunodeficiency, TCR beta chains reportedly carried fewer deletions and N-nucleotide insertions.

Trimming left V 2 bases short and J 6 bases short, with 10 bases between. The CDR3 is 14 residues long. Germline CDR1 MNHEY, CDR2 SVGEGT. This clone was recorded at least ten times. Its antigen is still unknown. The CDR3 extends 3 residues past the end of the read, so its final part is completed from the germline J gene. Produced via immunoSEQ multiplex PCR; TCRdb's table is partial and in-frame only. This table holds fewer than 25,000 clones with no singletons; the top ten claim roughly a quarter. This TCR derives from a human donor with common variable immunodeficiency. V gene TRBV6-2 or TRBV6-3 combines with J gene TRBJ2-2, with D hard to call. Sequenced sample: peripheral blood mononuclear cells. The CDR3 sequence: CASSYTSGPGELFF. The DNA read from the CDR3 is TGTGCCAGCAGTTACACATCGGGTCCCGGGGAG.